Each of the 7 T cell receptor beta chains below was sequenced from the same sample in a study of T cell responses to AZD1222 COVID-19 vaccine. This table comes from immunoSEQ multiplex PCR, and its TCRdb copy is limited to in-frame clones, with some not included. The data show roughly 120,000 clones, under 90% seen once. The source material was peripheral blood, sampled on day 0 of AZD1222 vaccination. These receptors were taken from an adult in good health.

The chain carries TRBV10-3 and TRBJ2-7, with D perhaps TRBD1 (5 bases). Per the germline V gene, CDR1 is ENHRY and CDR2 is SYGVKD. V was shortened by 3 bases and J by 6 bases, with 12 bases between the two germline ends. The CDR3 consists of 13 residues. The CDR3 region has the DNA TGTGCCATCAGTGAAAGGGGTTCATTCGAGCAGTACTTC. It encodes CAISERGSFEQYF.

The CDR3 DNA follows: TGTGCCATCAGGTCGTCTCCGGGACAGACGGATGGGGGCTCCTACAATGAGCAGTTCTTC. Amino acids: CAIRSSPGQTDGGSYNEQFF. J is TRBJ2-1 and V is TRBV10-3; TRBD1 agrees at 7 bases. There are 20 residues in the CDR3. After removal of 6 bases from V and 0 bases from J, the junction contained 20 bases not matched to a gene. Germline V gene lookup returns CDR1 ENHRY and CDR2 SYGVKD.

The chain recombines TRBV9 with TRBJ2-3; D may correspond to TRBD1 or TRBD2 (5 bases each). This CDR3 is built from 15 residues. Trimming took 0 bases from V and 0 from J, leaving 8 bases between them. Per the germline V gene, CDR1 is SGDLS and CDR2 is YYNGEE. The CDR3: CASSVGGRSTDTQYF. The CDR3 DNA reads TGTGCCAGCAGCGTAGGGGGGAGAAGCACAGATACGCAGTATTTT.

The V and J genes are TRBV24-1 and TRBJ2-1; the match to TRBD2 covers 7 bases. Germline V gene data show CDR1 as KGHDR and CDR2 as SFDVKD. V trimming: 5 bases; J trimming: 8 bases; junction bases outside the gene matches: 5. The CDR3 sequence is 13 residues long. The CDR3 coding sequence is TGTGCCACCAGTGGGGGGGGGTCCCATGAGCAGTTCTTC. Its translation is CATSGGGSHEQFF.

This rearrangement joins TRBV30 to TRBJ2-7; 11 bases agree with TRBD2. Germline CDR1 reads GTSNPN; CDR2 reads SVGIG (reference sequence). This CDR3 is built from 12 residues. V shed 5 bases, J shed 3 bases, and the junction held 0 bases outside the gene matches. DNA for the CDR3: TGTGCCTGGGGGACTAGCGGCTACGAGCAGTACTTC. This codes for CAWGTSGYEQYF.

The sample holds a few counts of this clone. The chain is built from TRBV3-1 (or the pseudogene TRBV3-2) and TRBJ2-7; D is perhaps TRBD2 (6 bases). The CDR3 consists of 14 residues. Germline lookup yields CDR1 LGHDT and CDR2 YNNKEL (reference sequence). Deletions cut 1 base from V and 2 bases from J, with 9 bases between. This chain's CDR3 is CASSQAGTAYEQYF. Here the CDR3 DNA reads TGTGCCAGCAGCCAAGCCGGGACTGCCTACGAGCAGTACTTC.

The rearrangement links TRBV7-2 to TRBJ1-4; D gene ambiguous. This CDR3 spans 13 amino acids. Germline values: CDR1 SGHTA, CDR2 FQGNSA. Trimming left V 5 bases short and J 8 bases short, with 12 bases between. This CDR3 is CASSPGSYEKLFF. CDR3 sequence (DNA): TGTGCCAGCAGCCCCGGGAGCTACGAAAAACTGTTTTTT.